Shown below are 5 T cell receptor beta chains from a single sample sequenced in a study of OX40 agonist ivuxolimab in advanced cancers. TCRdb keeps only in-frame clones here, not all; method: immunoSEQ multiplex PCR. Among more than 70,000 clones listed, roughly 80% were seen once. Sequenced material: CD4+ or CD8+ T cells sorted from blood, taken in a trial of the OX40 agonist ivuxolimab. The origin of the receptors is an adult with an advanced solid tumor such as melanoma, head and neck, liver or kidney cancer.

The rearrangement links TRBV7-7 to TRBJ2-5; D is possibly TRBD1 or TRBD2 (5 bases each). This CDR3 is 14 amino acids long. The germline V gene encodes CDR1 SSHAT and CDR2 FNYEAQ (reference sequence). Trimming pared 5 bases from V and 5 bases from J, leaving 15 bases between. CDR3 residues: CASSRRGLGETQYF. CDR3 nucleotides: TGTGCCAGCAGCCGCCGGGGCCTAGGGGAGACCCAGTACTTC.

The chain uses TRBV7-8 and TRBJ2-5, with D tentatively TRBD1 or TRBD2 (5 bases each). This CDR3 comprises 18 residues. Germline values: CDR1 SGHVS, CDR2 FQNEAQ. Trimming took 5 bases from V and 5 from J, leaving 27 bases between them. The CDR3 here is CASSTTTGASIGQETQYF. In DNA form, the CDR3 reads TGTGCCAGCAGCACCACAACCGGGGCCTCAATCGGGCAGGAGACCCAGTACTTC.

V and J are TRBV7-6 and TRBJ1-1; 9 nucleotides match TRBD1. Losses at the gene ends were 5 bases for V and 5 bases for J; bases not matched to a gene: 12. Germline CDR1 is SGHVS and CDR2 is FNYEAQ. CDR3 length: 16 amino acids. The CDR3 DNA is TGTGCCAGCAGCCCATGGACAGGGGAATTGAGTACTGAAGCTTTCTTT. Amino acid sequence: CASSPWTGELSTEAFF.

This chain connects TRBV4-1 to TRBJ2-7, with unresolved D. Germline V CDR1 and CDR2: MGHRA, YSYEKL. Trimming removed 0 bases at V and 2 bases at J, with 14 bases between. This CDR3 has 16 residues. The CDR3 bases are TGCGCCAGCAGCCAAGAGCCCGGCCCAACCACCTACGAGCAGTACTTC. The encoded protein is CASSQEPGPTTYEQYF.

The V and J genes are TRBV5-4 and TRBJ1-6, with 7 bases matching TRBD1. The CDR3 covers 16 residues. The V segment lost 4 bases and the J segment 7 bases; nucleotides outside the gene matches: 11. CDR1 and CDR2 from the germline V gene are SGHNT and YYREEE (reference sequence). The CDR3 is CASSTGTGTVNSPLHF. The CDR3 DNA is TGTGCCAGCAGCACCGGAACCGGGACAGTAAATTCACCCCTCCACTTT.